This T cell receptor (beta chain) was sequenced for a study of OX40 agonist ivuxolimab in advanced cancers. Study information: Partial responses occurred in three patients (one hepatocellular carcinoma, two cutaneous melanoma). The study, taken as a whole, reports: Averaging showed that CD8+ T cells had more expanded clones than CD4+ did.

CDR1 is SNHLY and CDR2 is FYNNEI in the germline V gene. The V gene lost 1 base and the J gene lost 0 bases, with 10 bases spanning the gap. There are 15 residues in the CDR3. Here immunoSEQ multiplex PCR was the method, and the copy in TCRdb shows in-frame clones only, minus some. The repertoire consists of some 80,000 clones, with approximately 88% occurring once and the leading ten covering approximately 7.4%. Details on this clone: As yet, its antigen is unknown.

The genes are TRBV2 and TRBJ2-7; D unclear. The sequences come from CD4+ or CD8+ T cells sorted from blood, collected in a trial of the OX40 agonist ivuxolimab. This receptor was taken from an adult with an advanced solid tumor such as melanoma, head and neck, liver or kidney cancer. The CDR3 reads CASSEDNTSSYEQYF. Written as DNA, the CDR3 is TGTGCCAGCAGTGAAGACAACACAAGCTCCTACGAGCAGTACTTC. Variable domain in full (rest from reference TRBV2 and TRBJ2-7): EPEVTQTPSHQVTQMGQEVILRCVPISNHLYFYWYRQILGQKVEFLVSFYNNEISEKSEIFDDQFSVERPDGSNFTLKIRSTKLEDSAMYFCASSEDNTSSYEQYFGPGTRLTVT.